Sequencing of this TCR beta chain was carried out in a study of T cells in Graves' hyperthyroidism and ophthalmopathy. The CDR3 regions of TCR beta were amplified from RNA transcripts. HTBI primers were used for first-round RT-PCR of the TCR CDR3. MiXCR was run by TCRdb on the multiplex PCR reads, yielding one entry per CDR3 protein. The repertoire includes approximately 590,000 distinct CDR3 sequences, 46% of them detected once, and about 8.2% sits in the top ten. Germline CDR1 LNHDA, CDR2 SQIVND (reference sequence). Trimming pared 7 bases from V and 6 bases from J, leaving 15 bases between. The CDR3 loop spans 14 amino acids. Absence of ophthalmopathy progression within 18 months defined stable Graves' hyperthyroidism. These patients, aged 18 to 65, had recently diagnosed hyperthyroidism lasting under 2 months.

This TCR was recovered from a woman between 18 and 29 years old with Graves' hyperthyroidism. Sequencing was done on a sample of peripheral blood or thyroid tissue (not recorded which). The gene calls are TRBV19 and TRBJ2-2, with D hard to call. For the CDR3, the DNA is TGTGCCAGTATCCCCTTATACGGGTCCGGGGAGCTGTTTTTT. Protein sequence: CASIPLYGSGELFF.